This T cell receptor (beta chain) was profiled in a study of response to subunit inactivated influenza vaccine. Broader study findings: New T cells are recruited in small numbers by each seasonal influenza vaccination, according to the authors' suggestion.

TCRdb fed the RT-PCR reads into MiXCR, producing one record per CDR3 protein. Of 300,000 to 350,000 distinct CDR3 sequences listed, roughly 22% are singletons. The CDR3 extends over 13 amino acids. Looked up from germline, CDR1 is SGHDN and CDR2 is FVKESK. V lost 1 base and J 4 bases, leaving 4 bases between the germline ends. This clonotype was observed a few times. Its antigen is not identified. Sequencing was performed on PBMCs from blood, taken 21 months after vaccination. The chain uses TRBV14 and TRBJ1-4, with unresolved D. The receptor was derived from a man in his fifties or sixties who received an inactivated influenza vaccine. As DNA, the CDR3 is TGTGCCAGCAGCCAAGCCAGTAATGAAAAACTGTTTTTT. Amino acid sequence: CASSQASNEKLFF.